This entry concerns a single T cell receptor (beta chain). Its antigen is currently unknown. Between the trimmed V and J ends, which lost 3 bases and 5 bases, there was a span of 8 bases. Germline lookup yields CDR1 SGHVS and CDR2 FNYEAQ. This CDR3 comprises 14 residues. The data were taken from a study of graft-versus-host responses after intestinal transplantation. Background on the study: In this cohort, recipients had multivisceral, liver-intestinal, or isolated intestinal transplants. Tacrolimus plus steroids were given to all recipients for roughly 3 years, preceded by anti-thymocyte globulin induction. Study-wide results and caveats: The authors found GvH clones in recipient marrow, some appearing first in ileum or blood.

Clones were sequenced by immunoSEQ multiplex PCR, and TCRdb holds only the in-frame ones, with some missing. The table has 99,000 or so clones, less than 90% seen once. This specimen consisted of unstimulated CD4+ T cells sorted from spleen or lymph node cells, obtained before intestinal transplant. The receptor comes from a human donor who received an intestinal transplant. The chain recombines TRBV7-6 with TRBJ1-6, with D unclear. This chain's CDR3 is CASSFLQNNSPLHF. The CDR3 nucleotides read TGTGCCAGCAGCTTCCTACAGAATAATTCACCCCTCCACTTT.